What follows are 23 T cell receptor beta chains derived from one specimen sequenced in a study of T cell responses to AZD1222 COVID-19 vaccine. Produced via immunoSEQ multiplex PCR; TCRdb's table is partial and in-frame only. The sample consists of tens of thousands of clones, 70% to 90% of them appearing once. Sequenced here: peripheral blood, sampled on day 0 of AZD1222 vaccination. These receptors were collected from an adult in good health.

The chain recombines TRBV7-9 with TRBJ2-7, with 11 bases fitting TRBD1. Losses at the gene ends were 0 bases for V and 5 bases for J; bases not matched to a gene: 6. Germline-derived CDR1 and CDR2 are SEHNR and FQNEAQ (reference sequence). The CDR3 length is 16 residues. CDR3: CASSLARTGGTDEQYF. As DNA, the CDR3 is TGTGCCAGCAGCTTAGCGCGGACAGGGGGCACCGACGAGCAGTACTTC.

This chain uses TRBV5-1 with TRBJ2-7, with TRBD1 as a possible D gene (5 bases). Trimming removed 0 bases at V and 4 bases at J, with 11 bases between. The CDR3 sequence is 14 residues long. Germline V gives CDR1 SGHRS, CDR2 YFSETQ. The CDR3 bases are TGCGCCAGCAGCTTGGGACAGCAGGGTTACGAGCAGTACTTC. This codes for CASSLGQQGYEQYF.

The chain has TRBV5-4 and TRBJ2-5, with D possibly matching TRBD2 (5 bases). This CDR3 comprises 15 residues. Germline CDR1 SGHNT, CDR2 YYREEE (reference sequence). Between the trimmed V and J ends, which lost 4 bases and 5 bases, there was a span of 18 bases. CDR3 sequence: CASSPEALGLETQYF. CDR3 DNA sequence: TGTGCCAGCAGCCCGGAGGCCCTAGGGTTGGAGACCCAGTACTTC.

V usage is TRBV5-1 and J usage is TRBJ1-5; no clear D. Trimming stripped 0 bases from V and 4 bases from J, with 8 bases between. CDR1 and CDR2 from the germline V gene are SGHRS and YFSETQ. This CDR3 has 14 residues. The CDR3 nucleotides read TGCGCCAGCAGCTTGGGGGGATGGAATCAGCCCCAGCATTTT. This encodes CASSLGGWNQPQHF.

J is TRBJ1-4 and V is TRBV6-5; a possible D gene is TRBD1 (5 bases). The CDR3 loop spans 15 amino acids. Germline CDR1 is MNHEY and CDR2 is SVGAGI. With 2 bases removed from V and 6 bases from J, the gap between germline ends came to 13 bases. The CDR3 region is CASSYRGLGDEKLFF. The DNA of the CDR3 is TGTGCCAGCAGTTACAGGGGTCTGGGGGATGAAAAACTGTTTTTT.

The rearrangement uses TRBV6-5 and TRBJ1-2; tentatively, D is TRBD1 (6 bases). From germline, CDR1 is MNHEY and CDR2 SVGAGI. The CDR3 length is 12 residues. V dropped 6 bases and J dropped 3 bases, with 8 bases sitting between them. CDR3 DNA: TGTGCCAGCAGAGACAGGTACTATGGCTACACCTTC. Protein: CASRDRYYGYTF.

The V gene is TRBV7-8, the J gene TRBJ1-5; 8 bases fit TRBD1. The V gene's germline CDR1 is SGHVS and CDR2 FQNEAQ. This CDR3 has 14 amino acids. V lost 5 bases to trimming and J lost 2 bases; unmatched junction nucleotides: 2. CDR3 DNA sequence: TGTGCCAGCAGCATGACAGGGGGCAATCAGCCCCAGCATTTT. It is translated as CASSMTGGNQPQHF.

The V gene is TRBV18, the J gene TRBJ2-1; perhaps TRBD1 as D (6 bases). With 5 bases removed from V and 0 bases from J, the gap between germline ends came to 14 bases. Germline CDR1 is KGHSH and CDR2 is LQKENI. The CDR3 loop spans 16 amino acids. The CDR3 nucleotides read TGTGCCAGCTCATACCCCGGGACACACTCCTACAATGAGCAGTTCTTC. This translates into CASSYPGTHSYNEQFF.

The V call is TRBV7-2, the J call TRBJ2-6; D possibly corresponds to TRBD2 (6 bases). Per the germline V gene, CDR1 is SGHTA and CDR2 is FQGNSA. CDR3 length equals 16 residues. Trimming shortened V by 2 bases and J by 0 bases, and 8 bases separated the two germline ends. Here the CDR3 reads CASSLWGVSGANVLTF. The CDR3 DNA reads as TGTGCCAGCAGCTTATGGGGGGTCTCTGGGGCCAACGTCCTGACTTTC.

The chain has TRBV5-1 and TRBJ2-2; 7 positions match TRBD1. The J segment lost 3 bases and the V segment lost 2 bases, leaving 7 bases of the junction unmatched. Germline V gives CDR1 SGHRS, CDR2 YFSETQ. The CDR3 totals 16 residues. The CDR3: CASSFYPQGYTGELFF. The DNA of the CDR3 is TGCGCCAGCAGCTTTTACCCACAGGGGTACACCGGGGAGCTGTTTTTT.

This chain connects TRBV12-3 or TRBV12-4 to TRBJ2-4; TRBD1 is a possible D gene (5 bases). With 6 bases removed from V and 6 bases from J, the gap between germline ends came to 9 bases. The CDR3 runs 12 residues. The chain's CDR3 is CASRDIGNIQYF. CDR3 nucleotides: TGTGCCAGCAGGGACATTGGAAACATTCAGTACTTC.

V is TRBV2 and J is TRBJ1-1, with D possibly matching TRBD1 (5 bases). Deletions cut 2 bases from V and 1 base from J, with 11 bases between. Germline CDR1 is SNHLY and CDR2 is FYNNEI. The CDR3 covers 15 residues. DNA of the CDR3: TGTGCCAGCAGTGAATCGGTAACAGGGAACACTGAAGCTTTCTTT. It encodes CASSESVTGNTEAFF.

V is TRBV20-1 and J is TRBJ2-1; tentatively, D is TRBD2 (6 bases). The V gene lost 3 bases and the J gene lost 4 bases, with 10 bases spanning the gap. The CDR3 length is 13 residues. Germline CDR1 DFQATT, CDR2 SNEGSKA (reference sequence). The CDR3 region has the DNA TGCAGTGCTAGTATTGCGGGGTACAATGAGCAGTTCTTC. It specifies CSASIAGYNEQFF.

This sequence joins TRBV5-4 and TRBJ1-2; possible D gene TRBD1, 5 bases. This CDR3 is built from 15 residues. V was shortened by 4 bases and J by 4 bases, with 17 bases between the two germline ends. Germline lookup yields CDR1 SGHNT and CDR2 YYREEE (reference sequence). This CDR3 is CASSPQVSDLYGYTF. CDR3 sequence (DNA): TGTGCCAGCAGCCCACAGGTATCAGACCTCTATGGCTACACCTTC.

The chain's CDR3 is CASSNYRVGKTEAFF. The CDR3 DNA follows: TGTGCCAGCAGTAATTACAGGGTGGGTAAGACTGAAGCTTTCTTT. V is TRBV7-9 and J is TRBJ1-1, with a tentative D call TRBD1 (6 bases). The CDR3 spans 15 residues. Germline CDR1 is SEHNR and CDR2 is FQNEAQ (reference sequence). V was clipped by 6 bases and J by 5 bases, with 19 bases between them.

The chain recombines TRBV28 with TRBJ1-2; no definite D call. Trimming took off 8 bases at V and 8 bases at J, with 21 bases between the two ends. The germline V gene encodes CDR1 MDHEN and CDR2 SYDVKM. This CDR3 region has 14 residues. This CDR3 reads CASGQVAPARGYTF. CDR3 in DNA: TGTGCCAGCGGCCAAGTGGCCCCCGCCCGGGGCTACACCTTC.

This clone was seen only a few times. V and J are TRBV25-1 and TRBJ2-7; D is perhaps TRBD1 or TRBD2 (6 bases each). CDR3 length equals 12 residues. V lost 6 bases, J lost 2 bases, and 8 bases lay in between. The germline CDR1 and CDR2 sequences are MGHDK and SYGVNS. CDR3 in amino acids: CASRRDTYEQYF. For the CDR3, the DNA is TGTGCCAGCAGGCGGGACACCTACGAGCAGTACTTC.

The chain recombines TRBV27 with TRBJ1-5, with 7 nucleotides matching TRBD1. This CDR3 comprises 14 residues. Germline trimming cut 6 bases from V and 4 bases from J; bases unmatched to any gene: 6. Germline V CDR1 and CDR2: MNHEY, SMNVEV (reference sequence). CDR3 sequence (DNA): TGTGCCAGCAGAGCAGGGGGAGCGAATCAGCCCCAGCATTTT. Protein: CASRAGGANQPQHF.

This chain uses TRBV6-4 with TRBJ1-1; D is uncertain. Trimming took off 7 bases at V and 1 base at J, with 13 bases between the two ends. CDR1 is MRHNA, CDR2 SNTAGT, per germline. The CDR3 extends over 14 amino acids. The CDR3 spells CASKIDGQNTEAFF. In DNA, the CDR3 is TGTGCCAGCAAGATTGACGGCCAGAACACTGAAGCTTTCTTT.

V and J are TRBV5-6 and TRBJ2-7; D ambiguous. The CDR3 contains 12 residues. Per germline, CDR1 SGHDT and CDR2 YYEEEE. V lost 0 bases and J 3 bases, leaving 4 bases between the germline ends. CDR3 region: CASSLEDYEQYF. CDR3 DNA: TGTGCCAGCAGCTTGGAGGACTACGAGCAGTACTTC.

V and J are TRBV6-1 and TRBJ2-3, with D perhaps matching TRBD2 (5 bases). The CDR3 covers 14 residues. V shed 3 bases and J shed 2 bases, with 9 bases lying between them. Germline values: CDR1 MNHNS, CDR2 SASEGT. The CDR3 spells CASSDRDYTDTQYF. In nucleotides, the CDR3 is TGTGCCAGCAGTGACCGGGATTACACAGATACGCAGTATTTT.

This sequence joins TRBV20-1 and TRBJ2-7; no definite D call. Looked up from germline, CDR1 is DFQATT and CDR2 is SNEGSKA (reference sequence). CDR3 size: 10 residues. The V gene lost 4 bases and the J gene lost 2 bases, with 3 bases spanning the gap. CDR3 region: CSAKTYEQYF. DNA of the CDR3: TGCAGTGCTAAGACCTACGAGCAGTACTTC.

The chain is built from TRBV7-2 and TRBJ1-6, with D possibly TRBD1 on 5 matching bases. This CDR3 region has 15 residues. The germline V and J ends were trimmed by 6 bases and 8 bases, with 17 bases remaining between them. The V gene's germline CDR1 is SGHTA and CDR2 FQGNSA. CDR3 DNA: TGTGCCAGCAGGTATCGAGGGGCTGGGGATTCACCCCTCCACTTT. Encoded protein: CASRYRGAGDSPLHF.